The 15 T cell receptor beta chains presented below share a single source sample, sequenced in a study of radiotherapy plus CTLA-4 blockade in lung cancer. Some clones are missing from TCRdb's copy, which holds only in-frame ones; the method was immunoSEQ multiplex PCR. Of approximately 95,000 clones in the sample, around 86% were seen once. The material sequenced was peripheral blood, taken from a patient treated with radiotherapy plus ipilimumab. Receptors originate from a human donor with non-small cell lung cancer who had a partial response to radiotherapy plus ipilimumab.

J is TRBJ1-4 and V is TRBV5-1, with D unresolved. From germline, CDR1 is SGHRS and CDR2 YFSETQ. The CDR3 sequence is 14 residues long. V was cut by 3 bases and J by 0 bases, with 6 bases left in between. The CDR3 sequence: CASSSAATNEKLFF. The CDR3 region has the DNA TGCGCCAGCAGCTCCGCGGCAACTAATGAAAAACTGTTTTTT.

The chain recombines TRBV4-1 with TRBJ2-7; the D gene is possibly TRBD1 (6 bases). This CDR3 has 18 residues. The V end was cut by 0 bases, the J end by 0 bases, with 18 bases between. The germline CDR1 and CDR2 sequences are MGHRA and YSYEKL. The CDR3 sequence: CASSQEGQGPTHSYEQYF. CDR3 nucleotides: TGCGCCAGCAGCCAAGAGGGCCAGGGGCCCACTCACTCCTACGAGCAGTACTTC.

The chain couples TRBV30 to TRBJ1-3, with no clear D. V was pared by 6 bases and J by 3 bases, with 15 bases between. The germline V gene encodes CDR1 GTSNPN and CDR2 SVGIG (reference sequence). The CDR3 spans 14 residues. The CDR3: CACQPGGIGNTIYF. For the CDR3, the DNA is TGTGCCTGCCAACCGGGCGGGATTGGAAACACCATATATTTT.

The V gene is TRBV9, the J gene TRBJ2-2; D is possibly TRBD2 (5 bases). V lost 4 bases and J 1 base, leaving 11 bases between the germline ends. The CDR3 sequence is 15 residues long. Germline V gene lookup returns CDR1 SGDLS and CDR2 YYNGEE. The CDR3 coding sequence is TGTGCCAGCAGCTCCCGGGAACTGAACACCGGGGAGCTGTTTTTT. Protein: CASSSRELNTGELFF.

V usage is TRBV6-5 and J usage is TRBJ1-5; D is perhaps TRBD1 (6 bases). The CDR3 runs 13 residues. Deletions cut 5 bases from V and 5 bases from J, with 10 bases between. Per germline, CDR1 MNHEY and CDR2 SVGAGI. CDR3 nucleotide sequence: TGTGCCAGCAGTGAAACAGGGCATCAGCCCCAGCATTTT. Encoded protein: CASSETGHQPQHF.

As DNA, the CDR3 is TGTGCCAGTAGTCCGACAGGTCACATGAACACTGAAGCTTTCTTT. Amino acid sequence: CASSPTGHMNTEAFF. The chain recombines TRBV19 with TRBJ1-1; D might be TRBD1 (6 bases). The V and J ends lost 5 bases and 0 bases respectively, with 13 bases between them. Germline V CDR1 and CDR2: LNHDA, SQIVND (reference sequence). This CDR3 is built from 15 residues.

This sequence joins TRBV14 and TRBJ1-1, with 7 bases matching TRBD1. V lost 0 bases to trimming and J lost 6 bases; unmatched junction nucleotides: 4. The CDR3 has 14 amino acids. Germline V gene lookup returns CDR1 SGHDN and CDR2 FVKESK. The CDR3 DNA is TGTGCCAGCAGCCAAGAAAGACAGGGCTCTGAAGCTTTCTTT. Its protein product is CASSQERQGSEAFF.

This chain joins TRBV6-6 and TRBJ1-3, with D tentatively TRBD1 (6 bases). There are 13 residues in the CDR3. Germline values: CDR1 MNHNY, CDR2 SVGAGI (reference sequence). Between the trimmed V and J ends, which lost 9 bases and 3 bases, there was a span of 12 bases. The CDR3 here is CASAGGRGNTIYF. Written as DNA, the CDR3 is TGTGCCAGTGCTGGGGGCCGTGGAAACACCATATATTTT.

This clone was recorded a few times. The CDR3 DNA reads as TGTGCCAGCAGTTTAGGGGGGAGGGATACAGATACGCAGTATTTT. It yields the protein CASSLGGRDTDTQYF. V usage is TRBV27 and J usage is TRBJ2-3; TRBD2 matches 7 bases. Looked up from germline, CDR1 is MNHEY and CDR2 is SMNVEV (reference sequence). CDR3 length: 15 residues. V shed 2 bases and J 3 bases; nucleotides not matched to a gene: 5.

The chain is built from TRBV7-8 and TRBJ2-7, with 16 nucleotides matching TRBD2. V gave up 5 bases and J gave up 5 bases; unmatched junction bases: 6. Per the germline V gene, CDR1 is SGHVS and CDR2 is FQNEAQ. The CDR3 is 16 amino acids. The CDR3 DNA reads TGTGCCAGCAGCCCCGGGACTAGCGGGAGGGCCCACGAGCAGTACTTC. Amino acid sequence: CASSPGTSGRAHEQYF.

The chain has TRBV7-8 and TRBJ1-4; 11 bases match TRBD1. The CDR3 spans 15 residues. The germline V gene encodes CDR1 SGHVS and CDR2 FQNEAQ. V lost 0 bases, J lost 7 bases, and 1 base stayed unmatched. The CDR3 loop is CASSLAGQGVEKLFF. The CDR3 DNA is TGTGCCAGCAGCTTAGCGGGACAGGGGGTTGAAAAACTGTTTTTT.

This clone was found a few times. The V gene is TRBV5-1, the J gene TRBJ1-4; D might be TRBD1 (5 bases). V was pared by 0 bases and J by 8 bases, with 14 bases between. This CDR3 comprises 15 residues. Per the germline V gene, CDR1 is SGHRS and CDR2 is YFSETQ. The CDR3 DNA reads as TGCGCCAGCAGCTTGGAGGGGTCTTCTGGGGAAAAACTGTTTTTT. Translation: CASSLEGSSGEKLFF.

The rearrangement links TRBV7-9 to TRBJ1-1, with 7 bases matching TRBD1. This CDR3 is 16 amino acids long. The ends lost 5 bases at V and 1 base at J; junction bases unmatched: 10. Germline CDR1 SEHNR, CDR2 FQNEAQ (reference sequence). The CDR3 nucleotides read TGTGCCAGCAGCCGAATAGGGGGCAGTGGGAACACTGAAGCTTTCTTT. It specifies CASSRIGGSGNTEAFF. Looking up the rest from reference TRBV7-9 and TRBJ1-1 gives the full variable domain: DTGVSQNPRHKITKRGQNVTFRCDPISEHNRLYWYRQTLGQGPEFLTYFQNEAQLEKSRLLSDRFSAERPKGSFSTLEIQRTEQGDSAMYLCASSRIGGSGNTEAFFGQGTRLTVV.

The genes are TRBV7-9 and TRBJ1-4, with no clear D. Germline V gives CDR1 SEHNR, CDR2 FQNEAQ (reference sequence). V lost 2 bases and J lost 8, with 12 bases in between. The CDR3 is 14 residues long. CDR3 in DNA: TGTGCCAGCAGCTTACACGGCCCGGGGGAAAAACTGTTTTTT. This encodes CASSLHGPGEKLFF.

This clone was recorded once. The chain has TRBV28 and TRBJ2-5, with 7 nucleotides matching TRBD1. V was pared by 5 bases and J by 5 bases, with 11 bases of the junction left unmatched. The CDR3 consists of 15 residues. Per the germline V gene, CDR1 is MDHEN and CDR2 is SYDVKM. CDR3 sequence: CASSLIGQAAETQYF. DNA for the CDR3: TGTGCCAGCAGTCTCATAGGACAGGCTGCGGAGACCCAGTACTTC.